This TCR beta chain was captured in a study of cytomegalovirus exposure and HLA in healthy donors. Notes on the study in general: CMV serostatus was the sole immune exposure information available. The dataset shows that most TCR sequences were rare, while some public TCRs occurred in many donors.

Trimming took 6 bases from V and 2 from J, leaving 14 bases between them. Germline CDR1 is MDHEN and CDR2 is SYDVKM. There are 14 residues in the CDR3. PCR was performed using 60 Vbeta and 13 Jbeta primers. Clones were sequenced by immunoSEQ multiplex PCR, and TCRdb holds only the in-frame ones, with some missing. The sample contains roughly 80,000 clones, around 76% of which appear only once. In regard to this clone: The antigen remains unidentified.

The clonotype originates from a woman in her forties or fifties in good health and CMV-seropositive. Sequences were obtained from PBMCs. The chain joins TRBV28 to TRBJ2-7; tentatively, D is TRBD2 (5 bases). In nucleotides, the CDR3 is TGTGCCAGCAGCTCTAGCCCGATGGCCTACGAGCAGTACTTC. Residues: CASSSSPMAYEQYF. Supplemented by reference TRBV28 and TRBJ2-7, the full variable domain reads DVKVTQSSRYLVKRTGEKVFLECVQDMDHENMFWYRQDPGLGLRLIYFSYDVKMKEKGDIPEGYSVSREKKERFSLILESASTNQTSMYLCASSSSPMAYEQYFGPGTRLTVT.